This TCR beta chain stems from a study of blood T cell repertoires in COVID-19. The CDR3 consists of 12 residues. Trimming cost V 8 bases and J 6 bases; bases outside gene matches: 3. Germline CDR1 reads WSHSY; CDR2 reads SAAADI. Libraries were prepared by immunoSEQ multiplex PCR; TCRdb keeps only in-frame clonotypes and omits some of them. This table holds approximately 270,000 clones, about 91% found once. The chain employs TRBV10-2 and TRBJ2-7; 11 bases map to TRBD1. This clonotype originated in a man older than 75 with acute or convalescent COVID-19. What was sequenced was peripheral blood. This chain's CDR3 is CASGGTGGEQYF. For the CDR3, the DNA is TGCGCCAGCGGCGGGACAGGGGGCGAGCAGTACTTC.